This entry features one T cell receptor (beta chain) sequence. The antigen remains unidentified. The donors (healthy individuals) were bone marrow donors. This sample was taken from a study of cytomegalovirus exposure and HLA in healthy donors. The study, taken as a whole, reports: A missense DCLRE1C variant was associated with V- and J-gene trimming of TCR beta chains in a later analysis, and an independent cohort replicated the association. Within an earlier analysis, most TCR beta V segments proved productive either about 87% or about 30% of the time. There were some public TCRs occurring in many donors, but most TCR sequences were rare.

The germline V gene has CDR1 MDHEN and CDR2 SYDVKM. The V and J ends lost 2 bases and 4 bases respectively, with 8 bases between them. The CDR3 spans 13 residues. PCR used 60 Vbeta primers and 13 Jbeta primers. Sequencing was performed with immunoSEQ multiplex PCR; in TCRdb, only in-frame clones are kept and a portion is missing. Found here are around 100,000 clones; the top ten clones hold 5.5% to 8%. The sequence was collected from a man in his forties in good health and CMV-seropositive. The V call is TRBV28, the J call TRBJ1-1; D possibly corresponds to TRBD1 (6 bases). The sequencing input was PBMCs. CDR3 loop: CASSLGQPTEAFF. The CDR3 DNA follows: TGTGCCAGCAGTTTAGGACAGCCCACTGAAGCTTTCTTT.